In this sample, the clone carrying this T cell receptor (beta chain) turned up once. The antigen remains undetermined. This sample was taken from a study of graft-versus-host responses after intestinal transplantation. Study-level background: Recipients obtained multivisceral, liver-intestinal, or isolated intestinal transplants. Whole-study findings and limits: Circulating GvH clone levels at their peak were associated with HvG declines (early post-transplant).

Sequencing was performed with immunoSEQ multiplex PCR; in TCRdb, only in-frame clones are kept and a portion is missing. The table has some 44,000 clones, roughly 94% seen once. The trim removed 2 bases at V and 5 bases at J, leaving 5 bases unmatched. The germline gives CDR1 SGHDT, CDR2 YYEEEE. The CDR3 extends over 14 amino acids. The TCR was taken from a human patient who received an intestinal transplant, so some T cells may come from the graft donor. The starting material was PBMCs, obtained more than 310 days after intestinal transplant. The chain uses TRBV5-6 and TRBJ2-7; the match to TRBD1 covers 9 bases. The CDR3 nucleotides read TGTGCCAGCAGCTTCGGGACAGGGTCACACGAGCAGTACTTC. Its protein is CASSFGTGSHEQYF.